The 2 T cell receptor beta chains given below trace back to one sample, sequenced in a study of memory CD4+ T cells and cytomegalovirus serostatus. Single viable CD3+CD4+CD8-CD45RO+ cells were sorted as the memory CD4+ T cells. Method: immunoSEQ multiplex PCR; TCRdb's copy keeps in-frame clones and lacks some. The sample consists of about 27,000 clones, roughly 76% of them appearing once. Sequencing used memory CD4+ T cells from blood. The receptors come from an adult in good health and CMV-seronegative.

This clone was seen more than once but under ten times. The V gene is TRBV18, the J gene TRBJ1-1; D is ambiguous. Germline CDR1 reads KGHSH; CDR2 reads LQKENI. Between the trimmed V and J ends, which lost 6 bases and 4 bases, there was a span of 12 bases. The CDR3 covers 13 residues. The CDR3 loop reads CASSNSWGTEAFF. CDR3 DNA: TGTGCCAGCTCGAACTCCTGGGGCACTGAAGCTTTCTTT.

CDR3 loop: CASAGGPRNTIYF. In DNA, the CDR3 is TGCGCCAGTGCAGGGGGCCCCCGAAACACCATATATTTT. V and J are TRBV4-3 and TRBJ1-3; 8 bases match TRBD1. The germline V gene encodes CDR1 LGHNA and CDR2 YSLEER. V lost 9 bases and J lost 5; bases outside the gene matches: 6. The CDR3 runs to 13 residues.